This T cell receptor (beta chain) was profiled in a study of early T cells in non-severe SARS-CoV-2 infection. There are many counts of this clonotype. Each CDR3 protein gets one entry after TCRdb re-called the 5' RACE reads with MiXCR. The sample gives under 80,000 distinct CDR3 sequences, 9.5% to 13% of which show up once; 3.5% to 4% is in the top ten. CDR1 and CDR2 from the germline V gene are MGHRA and YSYEKL. Trimming took off 0 bases at V and 2 bases at J, with 17 bases between the two ends. The CDR3 is 17 residues long. J is TRBJ2-7 and V is TRBV4-1; TRBD1 might be the D (6 bases). Sample: whole blood. This TCR was recovered from an adult who was a healthcare worker with PCR-confirmed SARS-CoV-2 infection or an uninfected control (not recorded which). This CDR3 is CASSQDWQGSLPYEQYF. DNA of the CDR3: TGCGCCAGCAGCCAAGATTGGCAGGGGAGCTTACCCTACGAGCAGTACTTC.